Reported below is one TCR beta chain. The data are from a study of technical replicates of blood from several donors. There are 17 residues in the CDR3. With 3 bases removed from V and 5 bases from J, the gap between germline ends came to 23 bases. Looked up from germline, CDR1 is SGHRS and CDR2 is YFSETQ. The repertoire was sequenced with immunoSEQ multiplex PCR; TCRdb's copy has only in-frame clones and lacks some. The table shows about 83,000 clones, with more than 90% occurring only once. The chain uses TRBV5-1 and TRBJ1-1; no clear D gene. The sequencing input was T cells isolated from PBMCs. The receptor's source is a human donor in good health. As DNA, the CDR3 is TGCGCCAGCAGCTCACGTCTTCCACGGGGTATAGGGACTGAAGCTTTCTTT. Translated, it gives CASSSRLPRGIGTEAFF.